This passage covers 20 T cell receptor beta chains from one sample sequenced in a study of blood T cell repertoires in COVID-19. Method: immunoSEQ multiplex PCR; TCRdb's copy keeps in-frame clones and lacks some. The sample holds a few hundred thousand clones, more than 80% seen once. Material for sequencing was peripheral blood. All receptors derive from a woman aged 25 to 39 with COVID-19, enrolled during active disease.

V is TRBV28 and J is TRBJ1-1; 8 nucleotides line up with TRBD1. V shed 0 bases and J 7 bases; nucleotides not matched to a gene: 7. Germline V gene data show CDR1 as MDHEN and CDR2 as SYDVKM. The CDR3 runs to 15 residues. The CDR3 protein is CASSLWSRGRSEAFF. The CDR3 nucleotides read TGTGCCAGCAGTTTATGGAGCAGGGGGCGGAGTGAAGCTTTCTTT. The full variable domain, its missing parts supplied by reference TRBV28 and TRBJ1-1, is DVKVTQSSRYLVKRTGEKVFLECVQDMDHENMFWYRQDPGLGLRLIYFSYDVKMKEKGDIPEGYSVSREKKERFSLILESASTNQTSMYLCASSLWSRGRSEAFFGQGTRLTVV.

This chain joins TRBV18 and TRBJ1-3; TRBD1 agrees at 7 bases. Unmatched junction bases numbered 9, after V lost 4 bases and J lost 6 bases. This CDR3 has 15 residues. Germline CDR1 KGHSH, CDR2 LQKENI. The CDR3 spells CASSQGQTFENTIYF. CDR3 coding DNA: TGTGCCAGCTCACAGGGACAGACCTTCGAAAACACCATATATTTT.

The rearrangement links TRBV28 to TRBJ1-1; 8 nucleotides line up with TRBD1. The CDR3 length is 13 residues. Trimming removed 8 bases from V and 5 bases from J; junction bases left unmatched: 7. Per the germline V gene, CDR1 is MDHEN and CDR2 is SYDVKM. The DNA of the CDR3 is TGTGCCAGCGGTCAGGGGGCATGGACTGAAGCTTTCTTT. Protein: CASGQGAWTEAFF. Variable domain in full (rest from reference TRBV28 and TRBJ1-1): DVKVTQSSRYLVKRTGEKVFLECVQDMDHENMFWYRQDPGLGLRLIYFSYDVKMKEKGDIPEGYSVSREKKERFSLILESASTNQTSMYLCASGQGAWTEAFFGQGTRLTVV.

The chain joins TRBV28 to TRBJ1-6, with D uncertain. CDR1 and CDR2 from the germline V gene are MDHEN and SYDVKM. V dropped 1 base and J dropped 0 bases, with 19 bases sitting between them. CDR3 length: 20 amino acids. CDR3 in amino acids: CASSLLREKDRSSYNSPLHF. The CDR3 DNA reads TGTGCCAGCAGTTTATTAAGGGAGAAGGACCGGTCCTCCTATAATTCACCCCTCCACTTT.

The chain uses TRBV5-1 and TRBJ1-4, with D perhaps matching TRBD1 (6 bases). This CDR3 is 15 amino acids long. Germline-derived CDR1 and CDR2 are SGHRS and YFSETQ. V lost 6 bases to trimming and J lost 4 bases, with 16 bases between them. The CDR3 sequence: CASTIDGQINEKLFF. In DNA, the CDR3 is TGCGCCAGCACCATTGATGGACAGATTAATGAAAAACTGTTTTTT.

CDR3 sequence reads: CASSKTGASGTEAFF. DNA for the CDR3: TGTGCCAGCAGTAAGACAGGGGCGAGTGGAACTGAAGCTTTCTTT. The chain recombines TRBV6-2 or TRBV6-3 with TRBJ1-1, with 8 bases matching TRBD1. V dropped 5 bases and J dropped 5; count of bases not matched to a gene: 10. Germline V gene data show CDR1 as MNHEY and CDR2 as SVGEGT. The CDR3 has 15 residues.

This chain uses TRBV19 with TRBJ1-5; TRBD1 agrees at 7 bases. The junction had 7 bases not matched to a gene; V was cut back by 5 bases and J by 0 bases. The CDR3 spans 16 residues. Germline CDR1 LNHDA, CDR2 SQIVND (reference sequence). The CDR3 here is CASSGPGTVSNQPQHF. The CDR3 DNA sequence: TGTGCCAGTAGTGGCCCCGGGACAGTTAGCAATCAGCCCCAGCATTTT.

The chain couples TRBV30 to TRBJ1-1, with a weak D call TRBD1 (5 bases). Trimming removed 2 bases at V and 5 bases at J, with 12 bases between. The CDR3 has 13 amino acids. Germline assignment: CDR1 GTSNPN and CDR2 SVGIG (reference sequence). The CDR3 protein is CAWSTGVRTEAFF. CDR3 sequence (DNA): TGTGCCTGGAGTACGGGGGTAAGGACTGAAGCTTTCTTT.

This clone was seen only once. The V call is TRBV6-2 or TRBV6-3, the J call TRBJ2-7; tentatively, D is TRBD2 (6 bases). The CDR3 has 16 amino acids. Trimming removed 1 base from V and 7 bases from J, with 20 bases in between. The V gene's germline CDR1 is MNHEY and CDR2 SVGEGT. DNA for the CDR3: TGTGCCAGCAGTTACTATTCGGCGGGAACAGCAGGGGAGCAGTACGTC. Translation: CASSYYSAGTAGEQYV.

As DNA, the CDR3 is TGCGCCAGCAGCCCCCTGACTAGCGGGGGGGGGACAGATACGCAGTATTTT. It encodes CASSPLTSGGGTDTQYF. The chain combines TRBV5-1 with TRBJ2-3; TRBD2 agrees at 14 bases. V gave up 4 bases and J gave up 3 bases; unmatched junction bases: 7. CDR3 length: 17 residues. Germline CDR1 reads SGHRS; CDR2 reads YFSETQ.

This chain links TRBV2 with TRBJ2-1; 11 bases agree with TRBD1. V was pared by 5 bases and J by 3 bases, with 6 bases of the junction left unmatched. CDR1 and CDR2 from the germline V gene are SNHLY and FYNNEI. This CDR3 comprises 16 residues. The CDR3 DNA sequence: TGTGCCAGCAGTCGGTATGGGACAGGGGGCTACAATGAGCAGTTCTTC. As protein: CASSRYGTGGYNEQFF.

The rearrangement links TRBV2 to TRBJ2-2, with D tentatively TRBD2 (5 bases). Germline CDR1 is SNHLY and CDR2 is FYNNEI. The CDR3 length is 13 residues. Deletions cut 7 bases from V and 2 bases from J, with 8 bases between. Here the CDR3 reads CASKADNTGELFF. The CDR3 region has the DNA TGTGCCAGCAAAGCGGATAACACCGGGGAGCTGTTTTTT.

The chain is built from TRBV6-2 or TRBV6-3 and TRBJ2-5, with 12 nucleotides matching TRBD2. The length of the CDR3 is 14 residues. With 6 bases clipped from V and 5 bases from J, the junction kept 4 bases outside the gene matches. The germline CDR1 and CDR2 sequences are MNHEY and SVGEGT. The CDR3 DNA sequence: TGTGCCAGCAGCCTAGCGGGAGGGCCGGAGACCCAGTACTTC. This codes for CASSLAGGPETQYF.

The V call is TRBV11-2, the J call TRBJ1-2; a weak D match, TRBD1 (6 bases). The CDR3 is 13 residues long. Germline values: CDR1 SGHAT, CDR2 FQNNGV. Deletions cut 5 bases from V and 6 bases from J, with 13 bases between. The chain's CDR3 is CASSGITGNGYTF. The DNA of the CDR3 is TGTGCCAGCAGCGGAATCACAGGGAATGGCTACACCTTC. The complete variable domain, with remaining parts taken from reference TRBV11-2 and TRBJ1-2, reads EAGVAQSPRYKIIEKRQSVAFWCNPISGHATLYWYQQILGQGPKLLIQFQNNGVVDDSQLPKDRFSAERLKGVDSTLKIQPAKLEDSAVYLCASSGITGNGYTFGSGTRLTVV.

The chain is built from TRBV12-2 and TRBJ1-1. TRBV12-2 is termed a pseudogene. The CDR3 contains 16 residues. DNA of the CDR3: TGTGCAAGTCGCTTAAGCACCCCGGGGGGTTATACTGAAGCTTTCTTT. Its translation: CASRLSTPGGYTEAFF.

This chain connects TRBV9 to TRBJ1-2; 10 bases line up with TRBD1. The V and J ends lost 3 bases and 7 bases, in that order; junction bases with no gene match: 12. Per germline, CDR1 SGDLS and CDR2 YYNGEE. The CDR3 has 16 amino acids. The CDR3 spells CASSDRTTGGAGGYTF. The CDR3 region has the DNA TGTGCCAGCAGCGACCGTACGACAGGGGGCGCCGGTGGCTACACCTTC.

V is TRBV15 and J is TRBJ1-4; 9 bases are a match to TRBD1. V lost 3 bases to trimming and J lost 4 bases; unmatched junction nucleotides: 3. CDR1 is LNHNV, CDR2 YYDKDF, per germline (reference sequence). The CDR3 is 15 residues long. CDR3 bases: TGTGCCACCAGCAGGGACAGGGGCGATAATGAAAAACTGTTTTTT. Translation gives CATSRDRGDNEKLFF.

This sequence joins TRBV4-1 and TRBJ2-7, with TRBD2 identical over 8 bases. The CDR3 has 14 amino acids. In germline, CDR1 is MGHRA, CDR2 YSYEKL. The V gene end was trimmed by 4 bases and the J gene end by 2 bases; junction bases not matched to a gene: 4. The CDR3 DNA reads as TGCGCCAGCAGCCTGGCGCGGGGGGCCTACGAGCAGTACTTC. Translated: CASSLARGAYEQYF.

The CDR3 DNA reads TGTGCCAGCAGTTACGGGTCTAGCGGGTGGCGGACTGAGCAGTTCTTC. Its translation is CASSYGSSGWRTEQFF. V usage is TRBV6-5 and J usage is TRBJ2-1; 8 nucleotides agree with TRBD2. From germline, CDR1 is MNHEY and CDR2 SVGAGI. Trimming at V came to 2 bases and at J to 9 bases, leaving 12 bases not matched to a gene. CDR3 length: 16 amino acids.

V is TRBV7-9 and J is TRBJ2-7, with a possible D match to TRBD1 (6 bases). CDR3 length: 13 residues. Trimming stripped 1 base from V and 4 bases from J, with 8 bases between. Germline CDR1 is SEHNR and CDR2 is FQNEAQ (reference sequence). The chain's CDR3 is CASSLGQVYEQYF. The DNA for the CDR3 is TGTGCCAGCAGCTTAGGACAGGTTTACGAGCAGTACTTC.